A selection of T cell receptor beta chains follows, all from one sample in a study of blood T cell repertoires in COVID-19. Only in-frame clones appear in the TCRdb table, and some are missing; sequencing was by immunoSEQ multiplex PCR. The data hold under 40,000 clones, with approximately 95% observed a single time. The specimen sequenced was peripheral blood. These receptors all come from a male donor with active COVID-19. The CDR3 runs from the conserved cysteine through the conserved F or W.

J,V,CDR3
TRBJ1-1,TRBV12-3/TRBV12-4,CASSLRDLGGAFF
TRBJ1-5,TRBV9,CASSKSGSNWEPQHF
TRBJ1-5,TRBV27,CASAKTGGSNQPQHF
TRBJ1-2,TRBV9,CASSVVRGRYEGYTF
TRBJ2-1,TRBV4-1,CASSQDLGSGGARDNEQFF
TRBJ2-1,TRBV6-2/TRBV6-3,CASSRTGFSPSYNEQFF
TRBJ1-5,TRBV5-6,CASSTDRGRQPQHF
TRBJ2-2,TRBV20-1,CSASSGGPYTGELFF
TRBJ1-2,TRBV14,CAIISRDRGQVGYTF
TRBJ1-5,TRBV5-1,CASSPDNSNQPQHF
TRBJ1-5,TRBV7-2,CASSLGQYSNQPQHF
TRBJ1-1,TRBV5-4,CASRLPGQMNTEAFF
TRBJ2-4,TRBV27,CASSPWTQIQGDIQYF
TRBJ1-1,TRBV5-1,CASSLQGDRTEAFF
TRBJ1-6,TRBV12-5,CASGPDRGASPLHF
TRBJ2-1,TRBV6-4,CASSPGGSRNEQFF
TRBJ2-1,TRBV11-3,CASSLGQAGTFNNEQFF
TRBJ1-1,TRBV5-1,CASQQLIGTGGTEAFF
TRBJ2-7,TRBV7-9,CASSQTGDEQYF
TRBJ1-2,TRBV30,CAWSVRWPRTGSPNFGYTF
TRBJ1-2,TRBV10-3,CAISEGTGGPYGYTF
TRBJ2-7,TRBV2,CASRGTVYEQYF
TRBJ2-1,TRBV5-1,CASSFLAGAPYNEQFF
TRBJ2-2,TRBV7-2,CASSLDRNTGELFF
TRBJ1-5,TRBV23-1,CASINRDRGQPQHF
TRBJ1-2,TRBV18,CASSPEQYGYTF
TRBJ2-1,TRBV6-6,CASSYSSLAGYNEQFF
TRBJ2-1,TRBV5-1,CASSWPYLAGDNEQFF
TRBJ2-3,TRBV7-9,CASSLASNRGRTDTQYF
TRBJ1-5,TRBV4-2,CASSQEVAWPQPQHF
TRBJ2-2,TRBV19,CASRLAGVNTGELFF
TRBJ1-3,TRBV6-5,CASSAGVGNTIYF
TRBJ2-1,TRBV2,CASRPTGVLYNEQFF
TRBJ2-1,TRBV7-2,CASTQSRGREQFF
TRBJ2-2,TRBV6-5,CASRVAADTGELFF
TRBJ2-5,TRBV12-3/TRBV12-4,CASSRGVETQYF
TRBJ1-5,TRBV30,CAWGGQQVNQPQHF
TRBJ1-2,TRBV13,CASRLTGGSDYGYTF
TRBJ1-5,TRBV18,CASSPEGRQPQHF
TRBJ1-1,TRBV2,CAGGKGLEAFF
TRBJ2-3,TRBV5-1,CASSLGLAGGPDTQYF
TRBJ2-7,TRBV7-3,CASSSGLAGHPQYF
TRBJ1-1,TRBV4-1,CASSHPRELQAFF
TRBJ1-6,TRBV14,CASSQGRQNSPLHF
TRBJ1-2,TRBV4-1,CASSQEGQFSPNYGYTF
TRBJ2-4,TRBV5-1,CASSSGQAINIQYF
TRBJ1-2,TRBV29-1,CSVDFRDRSFGLGYTF
TRBJ1-1,TRBV19,CASSNLGQGKTEAFF
TRBJ1-2,TRBV12-3/TRBV12-4,CASSFGMSYGYTF